This entry lists 18 T cell receptor beta chains sequenced from one sample in a study of cytomegalovirus exposure and HLA in healthy donors (dated by TCRdb to the late 2010s). The method behind the library was the immunoSEQ multiplex PCR assay. TCRdb re-hosts the immuneACCESS table, in-frame sequences only. Its copies lack some clones; in the studies checked, an unresolved V gene accounts for under half of them, and the cause for the rest is not known. A total of about 130,000 clones appear in this sample, 85% to 90% of them only once. The leading ten clones occupy around 5.9% of the sample. The sequencing sample was made of PBMCs. The receptors here all came from a woman aged 25 to 45 in good health and CMV-seropositive.

The genes are TRBV2 and TRBJ2-3, with 8 positions matching TRBD2. In germline, CDR1 is SNHLY, CDR2 FYNNEI. The ends lost 0 bases at V and 8 bases at J; junction bases unmatched: 16. The CDR3 is 18 amino acids. The CDR3 coding sequence is TGTGCCAGCAGTGAAGCGCGGGGTAGCGGGGTCCCCACTGGTACGCAGTATTTT. Translated, it gives CASSEARGSGVPTGTQYF.

CDR3 DNA: TGTGCCAGCAGCTTAGATGGGACAGGGGCTGGGGGGCAGTACTTC. The encoded protein is CASSLDGTGAGGQYF. The rearrangement joins TRBV11-2 to TRBJ2-7, with 10 bases that match TRBD1. CDR1 SGHAT and CDR2 FQNNGV come from the germline V gene. The CDR3 extends over 15 amino acids. J gave up 9 bases and V 0 bases, and 8 bases lay outside the gene matches. Full variable domain (outside the CDR3, taken from reference TRBV11-2 and TRBJ2-7): EAGVAQSPRYKIIEKRQSVAFWCNPISGHATLYWYQQILGQGPKLLIQFQNNGVVDDSQLPKDRFSAERLKGVDSTLKIQPAKLEDSAVYLCASSLDGTGAGGQYFGPGTRLTVT.

This sequence joins TRBV2 and TRBJ1-6; 9 nucleotides match TRBD1. This CDR3 is built from 15 residues. J gave up 7 bases and V 6 bases, and 7 bases lay outside the gene matches. From germline, CDR1 is SNHLY and CDR2 FYNNEI. The CDR3 coding sequence is TGTGCCAGCAGAACGACAGGGGGGGAGAATTCACCCCTCCACTTT. Translation: CASRTTGGENSPLHF.

The V and J genes are TRBV2 and TRBJ1-2, with D tentatively TRBD1 (5 bases). Trimming shortened V by 5 bases and J by 5 bases, and 15 bases separated the two germline ends. This CDR3 comprises 14 residues. Germline V gene data show CDR1 as SNHLY and CDR2 as FYNNEI. CDR3: CASSPSTARYGYTF. Here the CDR3 DNA reads TGTGCCAGCAGTCCATCGACAGCGCGTTATGGCTACACCTTC.

This chain links TRBV7-2 with TRBJ2-5; no clear D gene. Germline CDR1 SGHTA, CDR2 FQGNSA. V was cut by 3 bases and J by 4 bases, with 6 bases left in between. The CDR3 extends over 12 amino acids. In DNA, the CDR3 is TGTGCCAGCAGCTTGACTCTAGAGACCCAGTACTTC. Translation gives CASSLTLETQYF.

Of note for this clone: The identical CDR3 is also encoded by other nucleotide sequences in the sample. The chain combines TRBV28 with TRBJ1-5; 7 bases are shared with TRBD1. The length of the CDR3 is 13 residues. Per germline, CDR1 MDHEN and CDR2 SYDVKM. Unmatched junction bases numbered 2, after V lost 4 bases and J lost 5 bases. In DNA form, the CDR3 reads TGTGCCAGCAGTTCTACAGGGGATCAGCCCCAGCATTTT. This translates into CASSSTGDQPQHF.

This chain uses TRBV5-6 with TRBJ2-3; 11 nucleotides line up with TRBD2. Germline V gene lookup returns CDR1 SGHDT and CDR2 YYEEEE. V trimming: 5 bases; J trimming: 5 bases; junction bases outside the gene matches: 7. The CDR3 is 15 amino acids. The CDR3 DNA follows: TGTGCCAGCAGGAATAGCGGGGGGGCAGGAGATACGCAGTATTTT. Translated: CASRNSGGAGDTQYF.

A single count supports this clone. This chain links TRBV5-1 with TRBJ2-5; D unclear. This CDR3 is built from 13 residues. The V end lost 1 base, the J end lost 1 base, and 5 bases lay between the germline ends. Germline CDR1 is SGHRS and CDR2 is YFSETQ. CDR3 nucleotides: TGCGCCAGCAGCTTGCACAGCCAAGAGACCCAGTACTTC. This sequence encodes CASSLHSQETQYF.

The J gene is TRBJ1-2, the V gene TRBV9, with 9 bases fitting TRBD1. Germline V gives CDR1 SGDLS, CDR2 YYNGEE. V trimming: 4 bases; J trimming: 6 bases; junction bases outside the gene matches: 13. The CDR3 contains 16 residues. The CDR3 protein is CASSPNRRTGADGYTF. The DNA for the CDR3 is TGTGCCAGCAGCCCCAACCGCCGGACAGGGGCGGATGGCTACACCTTC.

This chain joins TRBV23-1 and TRBJ2-3, with D possibly TRBD1 on 6 matching bases. TRBV23-1 is an ORF for which the function is uncertain. V was shortened by 0 bases and J by 2 bases, with 9 bases between the two germline ends. The CDR3 has 15 residues. CDR3 DNA: TGCGCCAGCAGTCAATCAGGGGGAAACACAGATACGCAGTATTTT. Its protein product is CASSQSGGNTDTQYF.

The V and J genes are TRBV19 and TRBJ2-6; TRBD2 is a possible D gene (5 bases). The CDR3 is 17 amino acids. CDR1 and CDR2 from the germline V gene are LNHDA and SQIVND (reference sequence). V gave up 1 base and J gave up 2 bases, with 12 bases separating them. The CDR3: CASSIAGSGTGANVLTF. The CDR3 DNA is TGTGCCAGTAGTATAGCTGGTTCGGGGACTGGGGCCAACGTCCTGACTTTC.

V gene TRBV15 combines with J gene TRBJ2-1; 11 nucleotides align to TRBD1. The germline V gene has CDR1 LNHNV and CDR2 YYDKDF (reference sequence). CDR3 size: 16 residues. J was trimmed by 4 bases and V by 3 bases; bases with no gene match: 5. The CDR3 sequence: CATSSSGTGGYNEQFF. CDR3 sequence (DNA): TGTGCCACCAGCAGTTCCGGGACAGGGGGATACAATGAGCAGTTCTTC. The complete variable domain, with remaining parts taken from reference TRBV15 and TRBJ2-1, reads DAMVIQNPRYQVTQFGKPVTLSCSQTLNHNVMYWYQQKSSQAPKLLFHYYDKDFNNEADTPDNFQSRRPNTSFCFLDIRSPGLGDTAMYLCATSSSGTGGYNEQFFGPGTRLTVL.

The table lists this clone with a count of one. The V and J genes are TRBV18 and TRBJ2-3; weak D call: TRBD1 (6 bases). Germline V gene sequence: CDR1 KGHSH, CDR2 LQKENI. CDR3 size: 14 residues. V lost 3 bases to trimming and J lost 9 bases, with 16 bases between them. DNA for the CDR3: TGTGCCAGCTCACCTTCGAGGGGGTCCGAGACGCAGTATTTT. It translates to CASSPSRGSETQYF.

This sequence joins TRBV10-2 and TRBJ1-5, with a weak D call TRBD1 (6 bases). CDR1 and CDR2 from the germline V gene are WSHSY and SAAADI. The CDR3 has 15 amino acids. The germline V and J ends were trimmed by 4 bases and 2 bases, with 12 bases remaining between them. For the CDR3, the DNA is TGCGCCAGCAGTGCTGCAGGGGTGGGCAATCAGCCCCAGCATTTT. The encoded protein is CASSAAGVGNQPQHF.

This rearrangement joins TRBV2 to TRBJ1-5; the D gene is possibly TRBD1 (6 bases). CDR3 length: 11 residues. Looked up from germline, CDR1 is SNHLY and CDR2 is FYNNEI. The V end was cut by 9 bases, the J end by 6 bases, with 9 bases between. The CDR3 here is CASRGGQPQHF. CDR3 nucleotides: TGTGCCAGTAGGGGGGGTCAGCCCCAGCATTTT.

This chain uses TRBV4-1 with TRBJ2-7; 7 bases fit TRBD2. After removal of 0 bases from V and 11 bases from J, the junction contained 4 bases not matched to a gene. The CDR3 is made up of 12 amino acids. Germline loops: CDR1 MGHRA, CDR2 YSYEKL. The CDR3 DNA reads TGCGCCAGCAGCCAAGACTCCGGGAGGAAGTACTTC. Amino acids: CASSQDSGRKYF.

The chain recombines TRBV6-5 with TRBJ1-3; no firm D call. Germline V gives CDR1 MNHEY, CDR2 SVGAGI. V lost 3 bases to trimming and J lost 1 base, with 10 bases between them. The CDR3 runs 15 residues. CDR3 residues: CASSYSRGSGNTIYF. The DNA of the CDR3 is TGTGCCAGCAGTTATTCCCGCGGGTCTGGAAACACCATATATTTT.

This clone was counted once. The chain uses TRBV19 and TRBJ1-5; D unresolved. The CDR3 runs 15 residues. With 7 bases removed from V and 4 bases from J, the gap between germline ends came to 17 bases. Germline values: CDR1 LNHDA, CDR2 SQIVND (reference sequence). In nucleotides, the CDR3 is TGTGCCAGTACCCCCGTGATGCGCAGGAATCAGCCCCAGCATTTT. Translated, it gives CASTPVMRRNQPQHF.